A selection of T cell receptor beta chains follows, all from one sample in a study of T cell changes during pregnancy in multiple sclerosis. TCRdb keeps only in-frame clones here, not all; method: immunoSEQ multiplex PCR. This table has some 67,000 clones, about 91% appearing once. The sample was peripheral blood, taken after pregnancy. All receptors derive from a female donor with multiple sclerosis, enrolled in a pregnancy study. Each CDR3 is given with its conserved first and last residue. The D gene is left open where the match is weak. A row's size may be missing; if present it is once, few, many or a size class.

>TRBV5-1|TRBJ2-2|NA|NA
TGCGCCAGCAGCCCCCGAGTGGGCGCGAACACCGGGGAGCTGTTTTTT
CASSPRVGANTGELFF
>TRBV6-5|TRBJ1-2|NA|NA
TGTGCCAGCAGTTATCGGGACACCTATGGCTACACCTTC
CASSYRDTYGYTF
>TRBV11-2|TRBJ1-4|NA|NA
TGTGCCAGCAGCTCCCTAGGAGAAAAACTGTTTTTT
CASSSLGEKLFF
>TRBV29-1|TRBJ2-1|NA|TRBD2
TGCAGCGTTGTGGGGGGGGGAGTGTATTACAATGAACAGTTCTTC
CSVVGGGVYYNEQFF
>TRBV9|TRBJ2-1|NA|TRBD2
TGTGCCAGCAGCCCCCTAGCGGGAGGGCCAGGTAATGAGCAGTTCTTC
CASSPLAGGPGNEQFF
>TRBV6-5|TRBJ1-2|NA|NA
TGTGCCAGCAGACAGACTAACTATGGCTACACCTTC
CASRQTNYGYTF
>TRBV5-1|TRBJ1-2|NA|NA
TGCGCCAGCAGCTCCAAATACACCAACAATTACTATGGCTACACCTTC
CASSSKYTNNYYGYTF
>TRBV5-1|TRBJ1-5|NA|NA
TGCGCCAGCAGCTTGGATTCCTATAGCAATCAGCCCCAGCATTTT
CASSLDSYSNQPQHF
>TRBV10-3|TRBJ2-5|NA|NA
TGTGCCATCAGTGGGGACATCCAAGAGACCCAGTACTTC
CAISGDIQETQYF
>TRBV19|TRBJ2-7|NA|TRBD2
TGTGCCAGTAGTGCCTTAGCGGGAGGAGCTCTCGAGCAGTACTTC
CASSALAGGALEQYF
>TRBV9|TRBJ1-3|once|NA
TGTGCCAGCAGCGCGGAGCGCTCTGGAAACACCATATATTTT
CASSAERSGNTIYF
>TRBV6-1|TRBJ2-3|NA|TRBD2
TGTGCCAGCAGTGTCCGACTAGCGGGAGCCTTGGGAGATACGCAGTATTTT
CASSVRLAGALGDTQYF
>TRBV7-9|TRBJ1-3|NA|NA
TGTGCCAGCAGCTTAACTACCATATATTTT
CASSLTTIYF
>TRBV2|TRBJ1-1|NA|NA
TGTGCCAGCACCGAGCAGGGACACTATAACACTGAAGCTTTCTTT
CASTEQGHYNTEAFF
>TRBV7-9|TRBJ2-7|NA|NA
TGTGCCAGCAGCTTTCAACAGCTCGACTACGAGCAGTACTTC
CASSFQQLDYEQYF
>TRBV27|TRBJ1-5|NA|NA
TGTGCCAGCAGTAACGTTGGACAGTGGGGATTAGGGGCCCAGCATTTT
CASSNVGQWGLGAQHF
>TRBV4-1|TRBJ1-2|NA|TRBD1
TGCGCCAGCAGCCAAGGTGGACAGGGATTCTATGGCTACACCTTC
CASSQGGQGFYGYTF
>TRBV10-3|TRBJ2-7|NA|TRBD1
TGTGCCATCAGTGGGGGGGGACAGGGTTTCCACGAGCAGTACTTC
CAISGGGQGFHEQYF
>TRBV19|TRBJ1-1|NA|NA
TGTGCCAGTAGTATCTTTTCCAGGGCCCGCATGAACACTGAAGCTTTCTTT
CASSIFSRARMNTEAFF
>TRBV11-2|TRBJ2-2|NA|NA
TGTGCCAGCAGCTTAGACGCTACCTACACCGGGGAGCTGTTTTTT
CASSLDATYTGELFF
>TRBV2|TRBJ2-7|NA|TRBD1
TGTGCCAGCAGTGGGACAGGTAGCTCCTACGAGCAGTACTTC
CASSGTGSSYEQYF
>TRBV11-2|TRBJ2-7|NA|NA
TGTGCCAGCAGCCTCACAAGGGGCTCCTACGAGCAGTACTTC
CASSLTRGSYEQYF
>TRBV28|TRBJ2-7|NA|NA
TGTGCCAGCAGTTTAGTGGGGGGTCCCTACGAGCAGTACTTC
CASSLVGGPYEQYF
>TRBV2|TRBJ1-1|NA|NA
TGTGCCAGCATGGCAGAAGTGAACACTGAAGCTTTCTTT
CASMAEVNTEAFF
>TRBV6-5|TRBJ1-2|NA|NA
TGTGCCAGCAGTTACGGGGCGGGGGAATCCTATGGCTACACCTTC
CASSYGAGESYGYTF
>TRBV6-1|TRBJ2-7|NA|NA
TGTGCCAGCAGGATGGCAGGGGATTCCTACGAGCAGTACTTC
CASRMAGDSYEQYF
>TRBV28|TRBJ2-2|NA|NA
TGTGCCAGCAGTCGGCGTGGCCAGGGAAGGCCCGGGGAGCTGTTTTTT
CASSRRGQGRPGELFF
>TRBV28|TRBJ2-7|NA|TRBD1
TGTGCCAGCAGTTTTCCCGGGACAGACTCCTACGAGCAGTACTTC
CASSFPGTDSYEQYF
>TRBV2|TRBJ2-1|NA|TRBD1
TGTGCCAGCAGTGAAATAAGGGGACAGGGGAATGAGCAGTTCTTC
CASSEIRGQGNEQFF
>TRBV4-3|TRBJ1-5|NA|NA
TGCGCCAGCAGCCAAGACAGAGGGAGCAATCAGCCCCAGCATTTT
CASSQDRGSNQPQHF
>TRBV30|TRBJ2-3|NA|TRBD2
TGTGCCTGGAGTGGGCGGGGGGCGCCTTCAGATACGCAGTATTTT
CAWSGRGAPSDTQYF
>TRBV29-1|TRBJ2-3|NA|NA
TGCAGCGAAGTGACACCGGGACGGGACACCACAGATACGCAGTATTTT
CSEVTPGRDTTDTQYF
>TRBV6-5|TRBJ2-7|NA|NA
TGTGCCAGCAGTTACGAAGCGGACGCCTACGAGCAGTACTTC
CASSYEADAYEQYF
>TRBV7-2|TRBJ2-1|NA|NA
TGTGCCAGCAGCTTAGACACTCCACGAGGGGGGCAGTTCTTC
CASSLDTPRGGQFF
>TRBV2|TRBJ2-5|NA|TRBD1
TGTGCCACCATCTCGTTGGACAGGGGCTATCAAGAGACCCAGTACTTC
CATISLDRGYQETQYF
>TRBV28|TRBJ1-2|NA|TRBD1
TGTGCCAGCAGTCCGTCGGGACAGGGTGTACTCTATGGCTACACCTTC
CASSPSGQGVLYGYTF
>TRBV6-4|TRBJ2-2|NA|TRBD2
TGTGCCAGCAGTGTCCGTCTAGCGGGGGCCTCGGGCACCGGGGAGCTGTTTTTT
CASSVRLAGASGTGELFF
>TRBV28|TRBJ2-3|NA|NA
TGTGCCAGCAGTTTAACGGTAGCCACAGATACGCAGTATTTT
CASSLTVATDTQYF
>TRBV6-5|TRBJ2-1|NA|TRBD1
TGTGCCAGCAGTACGCTACAGGGGTGGCAGTTCTTC
CASSTLQGWQFF
>TRBV7-8|TRBJ2-6|NA|NA
TGTGCCAGCAGCTCCCGTAGTAGTGGGGCCAACGTCCTGACTTTC
CASSSRSSGANVLTF
>TRBV7-2|TRBJ1-2|NA|NA
TGTGCCAGCAGCTTCCAGGGCTCCTATGGCTACACCTTC
CASSFQGSYGYTF
>TRBV4-1|TRBJ2-3|NA|TRBD1
TGCGCCAGCAGCCAAGAGGGTAGAACAGGGGGCTTCACAGATACGCAGTATTTT
CASSQEGRTGGFTDTQYF
>TRBV7-9|TRBJ2-5|NA|NA
TGTGCCAGCAGCCCGACGGAGGGCCCCCAAGAGACCCAGTACTTC
CASSPTEGPQETQYF
>TRBV7-2|TRBJ2-7|NA|TRBD2
TGTGCCAGCAGGCCCTGGGGGGAGGGCTCCTACGAGCAGTACTTC
CASRPWGEGSYEQYF
>TRBV21-1|TRBJ2-7|NA|NA
TGTGCCAGCAGCAAAGTCGCCGCGAAAGGGACTAGCGGGATCTACGAGCAGTACTTC
CASSKVAAKGTSGIYEQYF
>TRBV7-2|TRBJ2-2|NA|NA
TGTGCCAGCCAGGGAGAGCTGCGGGGCGGGGAGCTGTTTTTT
CASQGELRGGELFF
>TRBV9|TRBJ2-3|NA|TRBD2
TGTGCCAGCAGCGTACGTTCGGCGGGAGGCACAGATACGCAGTATTTT
CASSVRSAGGTDTQYF
>TRBV7-2|TRBJ1-1|NA|NA
TGTGCCAGCAGCTGGACCGGGAGAGCGCCTGAAGCTTTCTTT
CASSWTGRAPEAFF
>TRBV6-1|TRBJ1-2|once|NA
TGTGCCAGCAATCCCGGGAAGCAATATGGCTACACCTTC
CASNPGKQYGYTF
>TRBV5-1|TRBJ2-5|NA|TRBD2
TGCGCCAGCAGCTTTGGGACTAGCGGGGAAGAGACCCAGTACTTC
CASSFGTSGEETQYF
>TRBV7-2|TRBJ1-2|few|NA
TGTGCCAGCACCGGGGGGGGCTATGGCTACACCTTC
CASTGGGYGYTF
>TRBV29-1|TRBJ2-1|NA|TRBD2
TGCAGCGTTGTGATTAGCGGGAGGGACAATGAGCAGTTCTTC
CSVVISGRDNEQFF
>TRBV5-5|TRBJ1-2|NA|TRBD1
TGTGCCAGCAGCTTTTTCGGGACAGCATTCCTCTATGGCTACACCTTC
CASSFFGTAFLYGYTF
>TRBV9|TRBJ2-5|NA|NA
TGTGCCAGCAGCGCCCATATAACAGGACAAAACCGACGGTACCAAGAGACCCAGTACTTC
CASSAHITGQNRRYQETQYF
>TRBV10-3|TRBJ2-1|NA|TRBD2
TGTGCCATCAGTGTATGGCGGGAGGTGGGGTCCTACAATGAGCAGTTCTTC
CAISVWREVGSYNEQFF
>TRBV13|TRBJ2-7|NA|NA
TGTGCCAGCAGCCAAGCAGGGTCCTACGAGCAGTACTTC
CASSQAGSYEQYF